The 21 T cell receptor beta chains below all came from one sample that was sequenced in a study of OX40 agonist ivuxolimab in advanced cancers. The method was immunoSEQ multiplex PCR; TCRdb's version includes in-frame clones alone and lacks a portion of them. The sample lists tens of thousands of clones; around 90% were seen once. The material was CD4+ or CD8+ T cells sorted from blood, obtained in a trial of the OX40 agonist ivuxolimab. The receptors were gathered from an adult with an advanced solid tumor such as melanoma, head and neck, liver or kidney cancer.

The V and J genes are TRBV7-3 and TRBJ2-2; D is uncertain. The germline V gene encodes CDR1 SGHTA and CDR2 FQGTGA. V dropped 1 base and J dropped 3 bases, with 0 bases sitting between them. This CDR3 is 12 amino acids long. The CDR3 reads CASSLNTGELFF. The DNA of the CDR3 is TGTGCCAGCAGCTTAAACACCGGGGAGCTGTTTTTT. Combining the CDR3 with reference TRBV7-3 and TRBJ2-2 gives the whole variable domain GAGVSQTPSNKVTEKGKYVELRCDPISGHTALYWYRQSLGQGPEFLIYFQGTGAADDSGLPNDRFFAVRPEGSVSTLKIQRTERGDSAVYLCASSLNTGELFFGEGSRLTVL.

The chain couples TRBV6-1 to TRBJ1-5, with 10 bases identical to TRBD1. Germline V lookup: CDR1 MNHNS, CDR2 SASEGT. The V segment lost 6 bases and the J segment 7 bases; nucleotides outside the gene matches: 9. The CDR3 has 15 residues. CDR3 DNA sequence: TGTGCCAGCAGGGACCGGGACAGGGGCGGCCAGCCCCAGCATTTT. Translation: CASRDRDRGGQPQHF.

The CDR3 loop is CASSQTQARMNTEAFF. CDR3 nucleotide sequence: TGCGCCAGCAGCCAGACCCAGGCCAGAATGAACACTGAAGCTTTCTTT. This chain joins TRBV4-3 and TRBJ1-1; the D is unclear. Germline loops: CDR1 LGHNA, CDR2 YSLEER. V lost 3 bases, J lost 0 bases, and 14 bases lay in between. This CDR3 region has 16 residues.

The chain couples TRBV28 to TRBJ1-2; D might be TRBD1 (5 bases). The germline gives CDR1 MDHEN, CDR2 SYDVKM. The CDR3 loop spans 13 amino acids. The germline V and J ends were trimmed by 2 bases and 6 bases, with 10 bases remaining between them. The CDR3 protein is CASSLAGGDGYTF. In DNA, the CDR3 is TGTGCCAGCAGTTTAGCGGGAGGGGATGGCTACACCTTC.

The rearrangement links TRBV15 to TRBJ2-7; 14 bases map to TRBD2. J lost 2 bases, V lost 3 bases, and 9 bases had no gene match. This CDR3 is built from 18 residues. Germline V CDR1 and CDR2: LNHNV, YYDKDF (reference sequence). Here the CDR3 reads CATSRLGLAGGGAYEQYF. The CDR3 DNA follows: TGTGCCACCAGCAGGTTAGGACTAGCGGGAGGCGGCGCCTACGAGCAGTACTTC.

The chain employs TRBV4-2 and TRBJ1-2; no reliable D call. Deletions cut 1 base from V and 5 bases from J, with 14 bases between. The CDR3 covers 15 residues. The V gene's germline CDR1 is LGHNA and CDR2 YNFKEQ. The CDR3 sequence: CASSQAQALVYGYTF. The CDR3 nucleotides are TGTGCCAGCAGCCAAGCTCAAGCCTTAGTATATGGCTACACCTTC.

The chain employs TRBV11-2 and TRBJ1-1; tentatively, D is TRBD1 (5 bases). Per germline, CDR1 SGHAT and CDR2 FQNNGV. V was shortened by 4 bases and J by 1 base, with 16 bases between the two germline ends. The CDR3 is 16 amino acids. The CDR3 protein is CASSSSGGGRNTEAFF. The CDR3 DNA reads as TGTGCCAGCAGCTCTTCCGGCGGGGGACGGAACACTGAAGCTTTCTTT.

J is TRBJ1-4 and V is TRBV28; 7 nucleotides match TRBD1. Germline V CDR1 and CDR2: MDHEN, SYDVKM. V shed 5 bases and J 8 bases; nucleotides not matched to a gene: 11. The CDR3 contains 15 residues. This chain's CDR3 is CASSPSDRYIEKLFF. In DNA, the CDR3 is TGTGCCAGCAGTCCTTCGGACAGGTATATCGAAAAACTGTTTTTT.

V is TRBV30 and J is TRBJ2-2; D is possibly TRBD2 (5 bases). This CDR3 region has 14 residues. Germline CDR1 is GTSNPN and CDR2 is SVGIG (reference sequence). Trimming took 4 bases from V and 1 from J, leaving 10 bases between them. CDR3 nucleotides: TGTGCCTGGAAGAAGACTAAGAACACCGGGGAGCTGTTTTTT. It encodes CAWKKTKNTGELFF. Based on the CDR3 plus reference TRBV30 and TRBJ2-2, the full variable domain is SQTIHQWPATLVQPVGSPLSLECTVEGTSNPNLYWYRQAAGRGLQLLFYSVGIGQISSEVPQNLSASRPQDRQFILSSKKLLLSDSGFYLCAWKKTKNTGELFFGEGSRLTVL.

Of note for this clone: The junction departs from germline at one end; a sequencing error may be responsible. This chain joins TRBV7-7 and TRBJ2-2, with D perhaps TRBD1 or TRBD2 (5 bases each). Germline V gives CDR1 SSHAT, CDR2 FNYEAQ (reference sequence). CDR3 length equals 15 residues. This chain's CDR3 is CASSSGPGGTGELFF. The CDR3 bases are TGTGCTAGCAGCTCGGGACCGGGCGGAACCGGGGAGCTGTTTTTT.

This clone appeared a single time. The chain is built from TRBV19 and TRBJ2-7, with D possibly matching TRBD1 (5 bases). The CDR3 extends over 13 amino acids. Germline CDR1 LNHDA, CDR2 SQIVND (reference sequence). Deletions cut 4 bases from V and 1 base from J, with 8 bases between. This CDR3 is CASSRQISYEQYF. CDR3 nucleotides: TGTGCCAGTAGTAGACAGATTTCCTACGAGCAGTACTTC.

This clone was observed a few times. The chain links TRBV5-4 to TRBJ2-3; D not certain. The CDR3 extends over 14 amino acids. Germline V lookup: CDR1 SGHNT, CDR2 YYREEE (reference sequence). V gave up 6 bases and J gave up 3 bases, with 14 bases separating them. CDR3 DNA sequence: TGTGCCAGCACGCGGCCAGAAGAGACAGATACGCAGTATTTT. Protein product: CASTRPEETDTQYF.

The chain recombines TRBV28 with TRBJ1-5; TRBD1 matches at 10 bases. J gave up 7 bases and V 5 bases, and 14 bases lay outside the gene matches. Germline V gene data show CDR1 as MDHEN and CDR2 as SYDVKM. This CDR3 is built from 17 residues. CDR3 sequence: CASSPSGQGGRGQPQHF. DNA for the CDR3: TGTGCCAGCAGTCCCAGTGGACAGGGGGGTCGAGGGCAGCCCCAGCATTTT.

This chain joins TRBV10-3 and TRBJ2-3; the D is unclear. The CDR3 is 15 residues long. Germline V gives CDR1 ENHRY, CDR2 SYGVKD. Trimming removed 0 bases from V and 3 bases from J, with 10 bases in between. CDR3 sequence reads: CAISESAEATDTQYF. The CDR3 DNA follows: TGTGCCATCAGTGAGTCCGCGGAAGCAACAGATACGCAGTATTTT.

The chain employs TRBV29-1 and TRBJ2-7; possible D gene TRBD2, 6 bases. Germline V gene lookup returns CDR1 SQVTM and CDR2 ANQGSEA. Trimming cost V 7 bases and J 0 bases, with 16 bases left between them. The CDR3 has 14 residues. CDR3 protein: CSARAGTASYEQYF. The CDR3 bases are TGCAGCGCCAGAGCCGGGACTGCCTCCTACGAGCAGTACTTC.

The CDR3, as DNA: TGTGCCAGCAGTTTTGCGGGAGTCCGCTCCTACGAGCAGTACTTC. Encoded protein: CASSFAGVRSYEQYF. The J gene is TRBJ2-7, the V gene TRBV28, with 7 bases lining up with TRBD2. V shed 3 bases and J 0 bases; nucleotides not matched to a gene: 5. CDR3 size: 15 residues. Germline CDR1 and CDR2: MDHEN and SYDVKM.

The chain is built from TRBV18 and TRBJ2-7; D is perhaps TRBD2 (5 bases). Per germline, CDR1 KGHSH and CDR2 LQKENI. This CDR3 spans 13 amino acids. Deletions cut 5 bases from V and 3 bases from J, with 11 bases between. CDR3 sequence: CASSDLANYEQYF. CDR3 DNA: TGTGCCAGCTCAGATCTAGCCAACTACGAGCAGTACTTC.

This clone was counted only a few times. The chain recombines TRBV18 with TRBJ1-2, with 9 bases identical to TRBD1. CDR1 KGHSH and CDR2 LQKENI come from the germline V gene. This CDR3 contains 13 residues. With 3 bases clipped from V and 7 bases from J, the junction kept 3 bases outside the gene matches. This chain's CDR3 is CASSPGQGGGYTF. In DNA form, the CDR3 reads TGTGCCAGCTCACCGGGACAGGGAGGTGGCTACACCTTC.

The genes are TRBV7-6 and TRBJ2-2; D is unresolved. Trimming removed 1 base at V and 3 bases at J, with 0 bases between. From germline, CDR1 is SGHVS and CDR2 FNYEAQ. This CDR3 has 12 residues. CDR3 bases: TGTGCCAGCAGCTTAGACACCGGGGAGCTGTTTTTT. Translating gives CASSLDTGELFF.

The V gene is TRBV11-3, the J gene TRBJ2-2; the match to TRBD2 covers 11 bases. The germline V gene has CDR1 SGHNT and CDR2 YENEEA. V lost 2 bases, J lost 6 bases, and 2 bases stayed unmatched. The CDR3 has 15 amino acids. CDR3 nucleotides: TGTGCCAGCAGCTTAATAGCGGGAGGGGCCGGGGAGCTGTTTTTT. This gives the protein CASSLIAGGAGELFF.

V gene TRBV4-2 combines with J gene TRBJ2-3, with unresolved D. Germline assignment: CDR1 LGHNA and CDR2 YNFKEQ. CDR3 size: 15 residues. V lost 0 bases, J lost 2 bases, and 9 bases lay in between. Written as DNA, the CDR3 is TGTGCCAGCAGCCAAGATCCCCACTACACAGATACGCAGTATTTT. Protein product: CASSQDPHYTDTQYF.